This TCR beta chain came from a study of identical twins. Study results and caveats: Alpha sequences that were out-of-frame and twin-shared showed an excess of low generation probability.

This clonotype was found many times. Its antigen remains unknown. The CDR3 sequence is 17 residues long. Trimming left V 4 bases short and J 2 bases short, with 20 bases between. Germline V gives CDR1 LGHDT, CDR2 YNNKEL (reference sequence). TCRdb independently ran MiXCR on the 5' RACE reads; one entry per CDR3 protein. The sample records hundreds of thousands of distinct CDR3 sequences, about 7.5% being singletons. These same data were also listed under a study on yellow fever vaccine responses in identical twins.

Sequenced material: CD8+ T cells sorted from blood. The chain carries TRBV3-1 and TRBJ1-1, with unresolved D. The clonotype was recovered from a woman aged 18-30 years in good health. The CDR3 region has the DNA TGTGCCAGCAGCCCCTTGTATCGCAGCCACCTCAACACTGAAGCTTTCTTT. Amino acid sequence: CASSPLYRSHLNTEAFF.